This T cell receptor (beta chain) was observed in a study of blood T cell repertoires in COVID-19. About the research overall: There were acute and convalescent COVID-19 samples, and they came from the United States, Italy and Spain. Sample material is recorded as cDNA or gDNA derived from T cells, B-cell-depleted T cells, or PBMCs.

One Seattle source followed patients from active infection through their disease course. Germline V gene lookup returns CDR1 KGHDR and CDR2 SFDVKD. This CDR3 has 15 amino acids. V lost 7 bases and J lost 1; bases outside the gene matches: 4. Original processing methods: Estimation of nucleated cell counts was performed using reference gene primer amplification. This table comes from immunoSEQ multiplex PCR, and its TCRdb copy is limited to in-frame clones, with some not included. V and J calls and clone size are copied from that table; D and trimming were computed from the DNA. This repertoire shows tens of thousands of clones, approximately 90% found once; its top ten account for under 5%.

The chain uses TRBV24-1 and TRBJ2-2, with 8 bases matching TRBD1. Sequences were obtained from peripheral blood. The TCR comes from a man in his sixties with COVID-19, enrolled during active disease. The CDR3 spells CATSGQGWNTGELFF. CDR3 bases: TGTGCCACCAGCGGACAGGGATGGAACACCGGGGAGCTGTTTTTT.